This T cell receptor (beta chain) comes out of a study of blood T cell repertoires in COVID-19. Study information: Sites across the United States, Italy and Spain contributed samples from acute and convalescent COVID-19.

Profiling relied on immunoSEQ multiplex PCR, and the TCRdb table lists in-frame clones only, not all of them. The sample lists some 460,000 clones; more than 85% were seen once. The CDR3 length is 15 residues. The germline V gene has CDR1 SGHRS and CDR2 YFSETQ. J gave up 3 bases and V 4 bases, and 5 bases lay outside the gene matches. The TCR was taken from a young woman with acute or convalescent COVID-19. The chain is built from TRBV5-1 and TRBJ2-2, with 8 bases fitting TRBD2. Sequencing was performed on peripheral blood. CDR3 amino acids: CASSNPGGDTGELFF. The CDR3 nucleotides are TGCGCCAGCAGCAACCCGGGGGGGGACACCGGGGAGCTGTTTTTT.